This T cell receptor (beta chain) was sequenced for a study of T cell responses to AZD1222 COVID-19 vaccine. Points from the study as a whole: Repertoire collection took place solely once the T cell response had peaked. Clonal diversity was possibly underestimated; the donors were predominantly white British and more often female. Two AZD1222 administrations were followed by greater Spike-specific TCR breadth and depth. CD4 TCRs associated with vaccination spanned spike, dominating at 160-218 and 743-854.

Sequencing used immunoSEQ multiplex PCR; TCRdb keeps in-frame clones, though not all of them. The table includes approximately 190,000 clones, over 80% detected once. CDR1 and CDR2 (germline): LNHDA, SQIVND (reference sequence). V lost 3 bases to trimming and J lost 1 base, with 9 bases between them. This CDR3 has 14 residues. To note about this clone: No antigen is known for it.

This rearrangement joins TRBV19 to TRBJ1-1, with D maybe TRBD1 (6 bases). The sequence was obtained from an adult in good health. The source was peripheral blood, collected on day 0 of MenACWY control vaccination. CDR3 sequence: CASSIGQPNTEAFF. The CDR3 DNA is TGTGCCAGTAGTATCGGACAGCCGAACACTGAAGCTTTCTTT.